This T cell receptor beta chain was retrieved from a study of blood T cells in healthy people across ages. General study results and limits: The diversity estimates, figures obtained from one million T cells, were considered underestimates.

This clonotype was observed a handful of times. Its antigen is as yet unknown. A second PCR, run for roughly 7 to 11 cycles, used a sample-barcoded 5' primer plus a J-beta primer mix. TCRdb reprocessed the 5' RACE reads via MiXCR and lists one record per CDR3 protein. The repertoire holds under 850,000 distinct CDR3 sequences, with around 34% as singletons. With 2 bases removed from V and 2 bases from J, the gap between germline ends came to 17 bases. The CDR3 covers 17 residues. CDR1 is MGHDK, CDR2 SYGVNS, per germline. The sample was blood. This clonotype was obtained from a man aged 18 to 30 in good health. The V and J genes are TRBV25-1 and TRBJ2-3, with D possibly being TRBD1 (5 bases). DNA of the CDR3: TGTGCCAGCAGTGAAAGTAGGTGGCAGGGATACACAGATACGCAGTATTTT. Its protein product is CASSESRWQGYTDTQYF.